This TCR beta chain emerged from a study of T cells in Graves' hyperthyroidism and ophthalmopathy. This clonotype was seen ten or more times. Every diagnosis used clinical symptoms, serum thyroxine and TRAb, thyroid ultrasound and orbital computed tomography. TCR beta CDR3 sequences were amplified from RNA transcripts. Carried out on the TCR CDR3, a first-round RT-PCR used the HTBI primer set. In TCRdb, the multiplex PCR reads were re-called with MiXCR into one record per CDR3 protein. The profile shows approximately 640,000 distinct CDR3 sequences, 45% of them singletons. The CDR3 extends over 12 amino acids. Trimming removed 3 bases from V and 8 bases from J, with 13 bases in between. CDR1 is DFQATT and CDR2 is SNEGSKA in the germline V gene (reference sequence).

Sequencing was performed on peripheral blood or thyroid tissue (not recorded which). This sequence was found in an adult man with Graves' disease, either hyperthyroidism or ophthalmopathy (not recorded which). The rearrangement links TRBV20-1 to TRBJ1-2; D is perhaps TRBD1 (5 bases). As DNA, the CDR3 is TGCAGTGCTAGCTCGGCAGGGTTCGGCTACACCTTC. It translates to CSASSAGFGYTF.